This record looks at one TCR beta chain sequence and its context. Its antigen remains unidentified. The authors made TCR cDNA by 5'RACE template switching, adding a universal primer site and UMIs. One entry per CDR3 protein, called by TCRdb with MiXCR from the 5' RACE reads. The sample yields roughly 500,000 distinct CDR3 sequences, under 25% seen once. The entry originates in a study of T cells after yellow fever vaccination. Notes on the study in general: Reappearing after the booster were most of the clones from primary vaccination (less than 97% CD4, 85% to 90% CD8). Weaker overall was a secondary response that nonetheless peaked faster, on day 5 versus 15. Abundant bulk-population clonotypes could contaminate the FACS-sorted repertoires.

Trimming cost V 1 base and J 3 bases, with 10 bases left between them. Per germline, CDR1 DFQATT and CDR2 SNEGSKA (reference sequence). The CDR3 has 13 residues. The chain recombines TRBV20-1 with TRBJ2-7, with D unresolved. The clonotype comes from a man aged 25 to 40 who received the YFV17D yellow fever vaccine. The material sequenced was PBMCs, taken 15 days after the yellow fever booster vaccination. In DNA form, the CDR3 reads TGCAGTGCTAGAGCTCCAACAGTCTACGAGCAGTACTTC. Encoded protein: CSARAPTVYEQYF.